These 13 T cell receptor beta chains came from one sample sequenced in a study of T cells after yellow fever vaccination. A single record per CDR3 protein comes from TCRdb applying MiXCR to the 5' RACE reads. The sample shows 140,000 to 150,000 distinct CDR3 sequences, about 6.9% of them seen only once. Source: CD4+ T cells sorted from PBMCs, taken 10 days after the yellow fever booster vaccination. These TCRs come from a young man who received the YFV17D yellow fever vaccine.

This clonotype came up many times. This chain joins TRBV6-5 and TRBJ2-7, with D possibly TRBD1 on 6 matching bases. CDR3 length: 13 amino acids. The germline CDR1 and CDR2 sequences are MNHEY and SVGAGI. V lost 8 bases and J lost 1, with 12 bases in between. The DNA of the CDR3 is TGTGCCAGCCGGGCAGGGGCATCCTACGAGCAGTACTTC. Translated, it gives CASRAGASYEQYF.

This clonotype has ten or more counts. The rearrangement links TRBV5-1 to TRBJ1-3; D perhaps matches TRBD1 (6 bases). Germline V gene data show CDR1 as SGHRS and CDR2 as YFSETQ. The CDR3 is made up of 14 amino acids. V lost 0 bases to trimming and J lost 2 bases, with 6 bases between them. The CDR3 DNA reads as TGCGCCAGCAGCTTGGGGACAGCTGGAAACACCATATATTTT. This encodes CASSLGTAGNTIYF.

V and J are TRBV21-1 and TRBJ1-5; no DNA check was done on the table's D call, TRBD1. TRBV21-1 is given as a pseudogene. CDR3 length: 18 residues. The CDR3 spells CASSTYFGGTATYQPQHF. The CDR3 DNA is TGTGCCAGCAGCACCTACTTTGGGGGGACAGCTACCTATCAGCCCCAGCATTTT.

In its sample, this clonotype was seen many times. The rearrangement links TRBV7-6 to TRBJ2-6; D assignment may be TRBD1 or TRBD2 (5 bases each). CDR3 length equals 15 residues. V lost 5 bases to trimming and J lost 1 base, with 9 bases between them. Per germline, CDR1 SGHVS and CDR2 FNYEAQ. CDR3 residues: CASSRGPSGANVLTF. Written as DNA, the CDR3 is TGTGCCAGCAGCCGGGGCCCATCTGGGGCCAACGTCCTGACTTTC.

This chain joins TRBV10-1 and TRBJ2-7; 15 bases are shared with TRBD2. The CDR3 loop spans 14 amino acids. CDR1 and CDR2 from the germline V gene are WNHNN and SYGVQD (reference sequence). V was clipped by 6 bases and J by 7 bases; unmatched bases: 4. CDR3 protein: CASSPGTSGREQYF. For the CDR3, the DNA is TGCGCCAGCAGCCCCGGGACTAGCGGGAGGGAGCAGTACTTC.

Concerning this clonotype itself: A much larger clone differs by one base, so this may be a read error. CDR3 sequence (DNA): TGTGCCAGCAGCGTAGCGGCATCCTACGAGCAGTACTTC. Protein product: CASSVAASYEQYF. This chain connects TRBV9 to TRBJ2-7; D unclear. Germline assignment: CDR1 SGDLS and CDR2 YYNGEE. Trimming cost V 0 bases and J 1 base, with 5 bases left between them. The CDR3 contains 13 residues.

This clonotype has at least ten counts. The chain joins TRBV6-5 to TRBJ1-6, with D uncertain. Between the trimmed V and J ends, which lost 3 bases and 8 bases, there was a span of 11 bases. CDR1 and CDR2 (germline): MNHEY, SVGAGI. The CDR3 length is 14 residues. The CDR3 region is CASSYTRGDSPLHF. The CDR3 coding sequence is TGTGCCAGCAGTTATACTCGCGGGGATTCACCCCTCCACTTT.

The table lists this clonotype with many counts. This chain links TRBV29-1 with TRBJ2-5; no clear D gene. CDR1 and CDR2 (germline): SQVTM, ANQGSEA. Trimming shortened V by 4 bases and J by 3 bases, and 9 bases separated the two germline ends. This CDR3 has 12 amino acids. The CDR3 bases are TGCAGCGTTGGGACCTCAGAAGAGACCCAGTACTTC. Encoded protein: CSVGTSEETQYF.

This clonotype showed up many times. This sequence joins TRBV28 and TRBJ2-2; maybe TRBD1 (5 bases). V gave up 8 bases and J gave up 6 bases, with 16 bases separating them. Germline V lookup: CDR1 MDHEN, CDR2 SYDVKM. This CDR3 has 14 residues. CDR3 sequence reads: CASYRPAAPGELFF. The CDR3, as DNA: TGTGCCAGCTACAGGCCCGCAGCTCCCGGGGAGCTGTTTTTT. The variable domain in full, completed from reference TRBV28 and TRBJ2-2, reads DVKVTQSSRYLVKRTGEKVFLECVQDMDHENMFWYRQDPGLGLRLIYFSYDVKMKEKGDIPEGYSVSREKKERFSLILESASTNQTSMYLCASYRPAAPGELFFGEGSRLTVL.

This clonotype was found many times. The CDR3 sequence is CSARGGGSPNTGELFF. CDR3 sequence (DNA): TGCAGTGCTAGGGGAGGCGGGAGTCCGAACACCGGGGAGCTGTTTTTT. J is TRBJ2-2 and V is TRBV20-1; 7 bases map to TRBD2. The CDR3 runs to 16 residues. The germline gives CDR1 DFQATT, CDR2 SNEGSKA (reference sequence). J gave up 0 bases and V 3 bases, and 7 bases lay outside the gene matches.

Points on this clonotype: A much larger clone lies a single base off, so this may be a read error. As DNA, the CDR3 is TGTGCCACCAGCAGAGATGCAGGGGAGTCCCAGTACTTC. It specifies CATSRDAGESQYF. The gene calls are TRBV15 and TRBJ2-5; D is perhaps TRBD1 (6 bases). The CDR3 extends over 13 amino acids. The germline CDR1 and CDR2 sequences are LNHNV and YYDKDF (reference sequence). V was cut by 0 bases and J by 9 bases, with 11 bases left in between.

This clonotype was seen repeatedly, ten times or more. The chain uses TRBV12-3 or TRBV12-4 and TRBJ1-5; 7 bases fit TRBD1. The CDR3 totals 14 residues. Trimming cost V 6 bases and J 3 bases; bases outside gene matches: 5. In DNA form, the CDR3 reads TGTGCCAGCAGGCTGGGACAGCTCAATCAGCCCCAGCATTTT. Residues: CASRLGQLNQPQHF.

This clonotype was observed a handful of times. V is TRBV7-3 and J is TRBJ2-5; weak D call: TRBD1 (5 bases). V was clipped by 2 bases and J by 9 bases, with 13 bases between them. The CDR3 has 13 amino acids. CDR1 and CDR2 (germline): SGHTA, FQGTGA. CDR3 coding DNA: TGTGCCAGCAGCTTAGGCGTTTCAGGGCCCCAGTACTTC. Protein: CASSLGVSGPQYF.